A single sample is the source of the 32 T cell receptor beta chains below, sequenced in a study of cytomegalovirus exposure and HLA in healthy donors. It was with 60 Vbeta and 13 Jbeta primers that the PCR ran. Clones were sequenced by immunoSEQ multiplex PCR, and TCRdb holds only the in-frame ones, with some missing. Found here are some 150,000 clones, approximately 80% of them singletons; the top ten hold 3.7%. Specimen: PBMCs. These receptors all stem from a man under 40 in good health and CMV-seropositive.

The V gene is TRBV6-5, the J gene TRBJ1-1; unclear D gene. Trimming removed 6 bases at V and 1 base at J, with 9 bases between. CDR3 size: 13 residues. CDR1 is MNHEY, CDR2 SVGAGI, per germline. The CDR3 DNA reads as TGTGCCAGCAGCCCCTGGGCGAACACTGAAGCTTTCTTT. Its translation is CASSPWANTEAFF.

This chain joins TRBV11-3 and TRBJ2-7; perhaps TRBD1 as D (5 bases). CDR1 and CDR2 (germline): SGHNT, YENEEA. The CDR3 consists of 16 residues. Trimming took off 1 base at V and 6 bases at J, with 19 bases between the two ends. The CDR3 reads CASSLGGGVSRGEQYF. Here the CDR3 DNA reads TGTGCCAGCAGCTTAGGCGGCGGTGTAAGTAGGGGCGAGCAGTACTTC.

This chain joins TRBV6-6 and TRBJ2-7; 8 nucleotides line up with TRBD1. Germline CDR1 MNHNY, CDR2 SVGAGI (reference sequence). This CDR3 spans 15 amino acids. V lost 5 bases, J lost 2 bases, and 8 bases stayed unmatched. The CDR3 reads CASSPRTGNTYEQYF. The CDR3 DNA sequence: TGTGCCAGCAGTCCAAGGACAGGGAACACCTACGAGCAGTACTTC.

CDR3 nucleotides: TGTGCCAGCAGTCCACAGATACCCGGAAAACTGTTTTTT. This encodes CASSPQIPGKLFF. The chain combines TRBV6-5 with TRBJ1-4, with D unresolved. V dropped 5 bases and J dropped 10 bases, with 14 bases sitting between them. Germline loops: CDR1 MNHEY, CDR2 SVGAGI. This CDR3 is built from 13 residues.

The chain couples TRBV4-3 to TRBJ2-3; no clear D. Germline V lookup: CDR1 LGHNA, CDR2 YSLEER. This CDR3 region has 13 residues. V was cut by 3 bases and J by 4 bases, with 8 bases left in between. The CDR3 nucleotides are TGCGCCAGCAGCCAGATGAGGTCAGATACGCAGTATTTT. Its translation: CASSQMRSDTQYF.

The chain employs TRBV7-9 and TRBJ1-6; D unresolved. The CDR3 is made up of 13 amino acids. CDR1 and CDR2 from the germline V gene are SEHNR and FQNEAQ (reference sequence). Deletions cut 4 bases from V and 9 bases from J, with 10 bases between. The CDR3 loop reads CASSSLEGSPLHF. DNA for the CDR3: TGTGCCAGCAGCTCCCTCGAGGGTTCACCCCTCCACTTT.

The chain uses TRBV9 and TRBJ2-2; D unresolved. This CDR3 comprises 16 residues. Trimming took 0 bases from V and 0 from J, leaving 9 bases between them. CDR1 SGDLS and CDR2 YYNGEE come from the germline V gene. The CDR3 sequence is CASSVEQNANTGELFF. CDR3 sequence (DNA): TGTGCCAGCAGCGTAGAACAGAATGCGAACACCGGGGAGCTGTTTTTT.

The V and J genes are TRBV5-1 and TRBJ1-1; D remains unclear. CDR1 and CDR2 from the germline V gene are SGHRS and YFSETQ. The CDR3 is 12 amino acids. The V end was cut by 4 bases, the J end by 9 bases, with 13 bases between. The CDR3 reads CASSLEPKQAFF. The DNA of the CDR3 is TGCGCCAGCAGCCTCGAGCCTAAGCAAGCTTTCTTT. Using reference TRBV5-1 and TRBJ1-1 for the parts outside the CDR3, the full variable domain is KAGVTQTPRYLIKTRGQQVTLSCSPISGHRSVSWYQQTPGQGLQFLFEYFSETQRNKGNFPGRFSGRQFSNSRSEMNVSTLELGDSALYLCASSLEPKQAFFGQGTRLTVV.

This clone was seen a handful of times. The rearrangement joins TRBV7-9 to TRBJ2-1; D is uncertain. Germline V CDR1 and CDR2: SEHNR, FQNEAQ (reference sequence). This CDR3 has 12 residues. Between the trimmed V and J ends, which lost 3 bases and 4 bases, there was a span of 4 bases. The CDR3 coding sequence is TGTGCCAGCAGCTTGTCATACAATGAGCAGTTCTTC. This gives the protein CASSLSYNEQFF.

This chain links TRBV5-6 with TRBJ2-3; TRBD1 matches 7 bases. This CDR3 contains 15 residues. The V gene end was trimmed by 4 bases and the J gene end by 6 bases; junction bases not matched to a gene: 11. Germline CDR1 SGHDT, CDR2 YYEEEE. The CDR3 DNA follows: TGTGCCAGCAGCGGAGACAGGGATGGTAGGGATACGCAGTATTTT. Its translation: CASSGDRDGRDTQYF.

V and J are TRBV9 and TRBJ1-6; no firm D call. Per germline, CDR1 SGDLS and CDR2 YYNGEE. The V end was cut by 2 bases, the J end by 0 bases, with 9 bases between. The CDR3 has 16 residues. Here the CDR3 reads CASSVSGSSYNSPLHF. CDR3 sequence (DNA): TGTGCCAGCAGCGTGTCGGGTAGCTCCTATAATTCACCCCTCCACTTT. Full variable domain (missing parts from reference TRBV9 and TRBJ1-6): DSGVTQTPKHLITATGQRVTLRCSPRSGDLSVYWYQQSLDQGLQFLIQYYNGEERAKGNILERFSAQQFPDLHSELNLSSLELGDSALYFCASSVSGSSYNSPLHFGNGTRLTVT.

This chain connects TRBV30 to TRBJ2-7; D is ambiguous. Trimming removed 5 bases at V and 0 bases at J, with 5 bases between. The CDR3 covers 11 residues. CDR1 and CDR2 from the germline V gene are GTSNPN and SVGIG (reference sequence). CDR3 in DNA: TGTGCCTGGGGCAGCTCCTACGAGCAGTACTTC. Translated, it gives CAWGSSYEQYF.

The chain uses TRBV5-1 and TRBJ2-1; weak D call: TRBD2 (5 bases). Germline CDR1 is SGHRS and CDR2 is YFSETQ. CDR3 size: 14 residues. The V end lost 0 bases, the J end lost 8 bases, and 12 bases lay between the germline ends. The CDR3 nucleotides read TGCGCCAGCAGCTTGGGGTGGGCCGGGGATGAGCAGTTCTTC. It yields the protein CASSLGWAGDEQFF.

The CDR3 DNA reads as TGTGCCATCAGTGAGTCTGGGACAGGGAGCTCCTATAATTCACCCCTCCACTTT. Its translation is CAISESGTGSSYNSPLHF. The chain links TRBV10-3 to TRBJ1-6, with 9 nucleotides matching TRBD1. Germline V lookup: CDR1 ENHRY, CDR2 SYGVKD. CDR3 length: 18 amino acids. V trimming: 0 bases; J trimming: 0 bases; junction bases outside the gene matches: 3.

The chain combines TRBV28 with TRBJ2-5, with no clear D. CDR1 and CDR2 (germline): MDHEN, SYDVKM. The germline V and J ends were trimmed by 1 base and 3 bases, with 3 bases remaining between them. The CDR3 loop spans 12 amino acids. The CDR3 sequence is CASSLSEETQYF. Written as DNA, the CDR3 is TGTGCCAGCAGTTTATCCGAAGAGACCCAGTACTTC.

V and J are TRBV5-1 and TRBJ2-7, with TRBD1 matching 7 bases. The CDR3 length is 13 residues. Germline CDR1 SGHRS, CDR2 YFSETQ. V was pared by 4 bases and J by 1 base, with 2 bases of the junction left unmatched. CDR3 protein: CASSRGQSYEQYF. CDR3 DNA: TGCGCCAGCAGCCGGGGACAGTCCTACGAGCAGTACTTC.

This clone showed up just a few times. This sequence joins TRBV7-2 and TRBJ1-2; 8 nucleotides agree with TRBD1. The CDR3 loop spans 15 amino acids. V was pared by 4 bases and J by 6 bases, with 10 bases of the junction left unmatched. CDR1 SGHTA and CDR2 FQGNSA come from the germline V gene. The CDR3 region is CASSSGTGEHHGYTF. In nucleotides, the CDR3 is TGTGCCAGCAGCTCTGGGACAGGAGAACACCATGGCTACACCTTC.

The gene calls are TRBV28 and TRBJ1-2; a weak D match, TRBD1 (5 bases). The CDR3 sequence is 15 residues long. Trimming removed 2 bases at V and 0 bases at J, with 10 bases between. CDR1 and CDR2 (germline): MDHEN, SYDVKM. CDR3 coding DNA: TGTGCCAGCAGTTTAGGGGGGAGGGCTAACTATGGCTACACCTTC. It codes for CASSLGGRANYGYTF.

This chain uses TRBV19 with TRBJ1-1; the match to TRBD1 covers 7 bases. The CDR3 covers 13 residues. The germline gives CDR1 LNHDA, CDR2 SQIVND (reference sequence). V dropped 9 bases and J dropped 7; count of bases not matched to a gene: 11. CDR3 bases: TGTGCCAGCGAACGCCGGGACAGAATTGAAGCTTTCTTT. It specifies CASERRDRIEAFF.

The chain recombines TRBV28 with TRBJ2-6; TRBD2 is a possible D gene (6 bases). The V and J ends lost 5 bases and 0 bases respectively, with 8 bases between them. CDR1 MDHEN and CDR2 SYDVKM come from the germline V gene. The CDR3 extends over 15 amino acids. The CDR3 protein is CASSLASSGANVLTF. In DNA form, the CDR3 reads TGTGCCAGCAGTCTAGCGAGCTCTGGGGCCAACGTCCTGACTTTC.

V usage is TRBV11-2 and J usage is TRBJ2-7; possible D gene TRBD1, 6 bases. Germline V CDR1 and CDR2: SGHAT, FQNNGV. This CDR3 has 12 residues. V was clipped by 10 bases and J by 9 bases, with 19 bases between them. This CDR3 reads CATQGGVPGQYF. The CDR3 coding sequence is TGTGCCACCCAAGGGGGTGTCCCGGGGCAGTACTTC.

The chain recombines TRBV4-1 with TRBJ2-1; D perhaps matches TRBD2 (6 bases). Germline V gene lookup returns CDR1 MGHRA and CDR2 YSYEKL. The CDR3 has 15 residues. V lost 1 base and J lost 9, with 16 bases in between. The CDR3 sequence: CASSQGVGGSVEQFF. Written as DNA, the CDR3 is TGCGCCAGCAGCCAAGGGGTCGGGGGATCGGTTGAGCAGTTCTTC.

This clone has just one count. The V call is TRBV19, the J call TRBJ2-2, with D possibly TRBD1 on 5 matching bases. CDR1 is LNHDA, CDR2 SQIVND, per germline (reference sequence). The ends were cut back, 7 bases at V and 1 base at J, with 7 bases in the middle. The CDR3 has 13 amino acids. This chain's CDR3 is CASTGWNTGELFF. The CDR3 DNA reads as TGTGCCAGTACAGGGTGGAACACCGGGGAGCTGTTTTTT. The complete variable domain, with remaining parts taken from reference TRBV19 and TRBJ2-2, reads DGGITQSPKYLFRKEGQNVTLSCEQNLNHDAMYWYRQDPGQGLRLIYYSQIVNDFQKGDIAEGYSVSREKKESFPLTVTSAQKNPTAFYLCASTGWNTGELFFGEGSRLTVL.

This rearrangement joins TRBV28 to TRBJ2-5; D may be TRBD1 (6 bases). Per germline, CDR1 MDHEN and CDR2 SYDVKM. V lost 5 bases to trimming and J lost 5 bases, with 12 bases between them. The CDR3 spans 13 residues. DNA for the CDR3: TGTGCCAGCAGTGTGACAGGTGGGGAGACCCAGTACTTC. It codes for CASSVTGGETQYF.

The CDR3 reads CASGRQGGDTEAFF. CDR3 DNA sequence: TGTGCCAGCGGACGACAGGGGGGTGACACTGAAGCTTTCTTT. The chain recombines TRBV6-5 with TRBJ1-1, with 9 bases lining up with TRBD1. V lost 8 bases and J lost 3; bases outside the gene matches: 7. The length of the CDR3 is 14 residues. Germline V CDR1 and CDR2: MNHEY, SVGAGI.

V is TRBV28 and J is TRBJ1-5; TRBD1 aligns across 9 bases. CDR3 length equals 15 residues. The germline gives CDR1 MDHEN, CDR2 SYDVKM. Trimming cost V 4 bases and J 6 bases; bases outside gene matches: 7. Written as DNA, the CDR3 is TGTGCCAGCAGTTCCCTTGGGACAGGGCGTCAGCCCCAGCATTTT. Protein sequence: CASSSLGTGRQPQHF.

The chain combines TRBV6-5 with TRBJ1-3; D is uncertain. CDR1 and CDR2 from the germline V gene are MNHEY and SVGAGI. Deletions cut 8 bases from V and 9 bases from J, with 20 bases between. The CDR3 runs 14 residues. CDR3 sequence: CASHQELTPGTIYF. CDR3 coding DNA: TGTGCCAGCCACCAAGAGTTGACCCCAGGCACCATATATTTT.

The J gene is TRBJ2-3, the V gene TRBV30, with D perhaps TRBD2 (6 bases). V dropped 8 bases and J dropped 2 bases, with 20 bases sitting between them. CDR1 and CDR2 (germline): GTSNPN, SVGIG (reference sequence). CDR3 size: 15 residues. CDR3 sequence: CAGGRLEVLTDTQYF. The CDR3 coding sequence is TGTGCCGGGGGACGACTAGAAGTACTCACAGATACGCAGTATTTT.

CDR3 sequence reads: CASRRRGRSYEQYF. The CDR3, as DNA: TGTGCCAGCAGACGTCGCGGCCGGTCCTACGAGCAGTACTTC. V and J are TRBV28 and TRBJ2-7; no firm D call. This CDR3 is 14 amino acids long. Germline loops: CDR1 MDHEN, CDR2 SYDVKM. Trimming left V 6 bases short and J 1 base short, with 13 bases between.

The CDR3 sequence: CASSPPGTSSYNEQFF. Here the CDR3 DNA reads TGTGCCAGCAGCCCCCCCGGGACTAGTTCCTACAATGAGCAGTTCTTC. This rearrangement joins TRBV7-9 to TRBJ2-1; 8 positions match TRBD2. The germline gives CDR1 SEHNR, CDR2 FQNEAQ (reference sequence). CDR3 length: 16 amino acids. V shed 5 bases, J shed 1 base, and the junction held 7 bases outside the gene matches.

The V and J genes are TRBV9 and TRBJ1-1; D is uncertain. The germline V gene has CDR1 SGDLS and CDR2 YYNGEE. Trimming took 4 bases from V and 5 from J, leaving 12 bases between them. This CDR3 is 13 amino acids long. The CDR3 protein is CASSRDPKTEAFF. The CDR3 DNA reads TGTGCCAGCAGCCGAGATCCGAAGACTGAAGCTTTCTTT.

V usage is TRBV28 and J usage is TRBJ1-1; D unresolved. Per the germline V gene, CDR1 is MDHEN and CDR2 is SYDVKM. The CDR3 is 12 amino acids. Trimming pared 5 bases from V and 7 bases from J, leaving 11 bases between. The CDR3 spells CASSPPADEAFF. As DNA, the CDR3 is TGTGCCAGCAGTCCGCCCGCAGATGAAGCTTTCTTT.